One and the same sample provided the 31 T cell receptor beta chains below, sequenced in a study of blood T cell repertoires in COVID-19. Sequencing used immunoSEQ multiplex PCR; TCRdb keeps in-frame clones, though not all of them. The table shows some 200,000 clones, with around 84% occurring only once. Input material: peripheral blood. The source is a man aged 50 to 59 who had recovered from COVID-19.

The V and J genes are TRBV19 and TRBJ1-5; D unresolved. Germline loops: CDR1 LNHDA, CDR2 SQIVND (reference sequence). CDR3 length: 15 residues. V dropped 1 base and J dropped 0 bases, with 7 bases sitting between them. The CDR3 region has the DNA TGTGCCAGTAGTATAGTACTTTATAGCAATCAGCCCCAGCATTTT. It yields the protein CASSIVLYSNQPQHF.

The V and J genes are TRBV5-1 and TRBJ2-3; D gene uncertain. Germline V gives CDR1 SGHRS, CDR2 YFSETQ. Trimming shortened V by 0 bases and J by 1 base, and 12 bases separated the two germline ends. The CDR3 totals 16 residues. The CDR3 region has the DNA TGCGCCAGCAGCTTGGGGGCAGTGATCGGCACAGATACGCAGTATTTT. Translating it yields CASSLGAVIGTDTQYF.

This chain uses TRBV15 with TRBJ1-1, with no clear D. Germline V lookup: CDR1 LNHNV, CDR2 YYDKDF (reference sequence). The germline V and J ends were trimmed by 0 bases and 8 bases, with 10 bases remaining between them. CDR3 length: 13 amino acids. The DNA of the CDR3 is TGTGCCACCAGCAGAGATCCCGGTCGAGAAGCTTTCTTT. Translating it yields CATSRDPGREAFF.

The rearrangement joins TRBV3-1 (or the pseudogene TRBV3-2) to TRBJ1-2, with D perhaps TRBD1 (6 bases). The V gene lost 1 base and the J gene lost 3 bases, with 12 bases spanning the gap. The CDR3 extends over 15 amino acids. Germline CDR1 reads LGHDT; CDR2 reads YNNKEL (reference sequence). The CDR3 nucleotides read TGTGCCAGCAGCCAAGTAAGCCAGGGGCACTATGGCTACACCTTC. Amino acids: CASSQVSQGHYGYTF.

This clone was seen just once. This chain connects TRBV27 to TRBJ2-5; D is undetermined. In germline, CDR1 is MNHEY, CDR2 SMNVEV (reference sequence). Trimming shortened V by 5 bases and J by 0 bases, and 10 bases separated the two germline ends. The CDR3 loop spans 14 amino acids. CDR3: CASSPSRYQETQYF. CDR3 in DNA: TGTGCCAGCAGTCCCTCGAGGTACCAAGAGACCCAGTACTTC.

The rearrangement uses TRBV28 and TRBJ1-3, with 8 bases that match TRBD1. After removal of 8 bases from V and 4 bases from J, the junction contained 7 bases not matched to a gene. This CDR3 is 14 amino acids long. Germline loops: CDR1 MDHEN, CDR2 SYDVKM. This chain's CDR3 is CASAWGDRGNTIYF. CDR3 DNA sequence: TGTGCCAGCGCTTGGGGGGACAGGGGAAACACCATATATTTT.

V gene TRBV19 combines with J gene TRBJ1-4, with a weak D call TRBD1 (5 bases). Germline-derived CDR1 and CDR2 are LNHDA and SQIVND (reference sequence). The CDR3 length is 19 residues. V lost 4 bases and J 1 base, leaving 22 bases between the germline ends. The CDR3 DNA sequence: TGTGCCAGTAGTAAATACGGGACTTCGGGGAGAGGAACTAATGAAAAACTGTTTTTT. It is translated as CASSKYGTSGRGTNEKLFF.

The chain has TRBV6-5 and TRBJ2-3; 8 bases are shared with TRBD2. The V gene end was trimmed by 2 bases and the J gene end by 5 bases; junction bases not matched to a gene: 6. Germline V gives CDR1 MNHEY, CDR2 SVGAGI. CDR3 length: 15 residues. The CDR3 region has the DNA TGTGCCAGCAGTTACGGCGGGAGGCTGAAAGATACGCAGTATTTT. This sequence encodes CASSYGGRLKDTQYF.

The chain recombines TRBV5-5 with TRBJ2-2, with TRBD1 as a possible D gene (6 bases). Trimming shortened V by 4 bases and J by 3 bases, and 13 bases separated the two germline ends. CDR1 and CDR2 (germline): SGHKS, YYEKEE (reference sequence). The CDR3 is 15 residues long. CDR3 in DNA: TGTGCCAGCAGCCTACAGGGCTCGTACACCGGGGAGCTGTTTTTT. Encoded protein: CASSLQGSYTGELFF. The whole variable domain, filled in from reference TRBV5-5 and TRBJ2-2, reads DAGVTQSPTHLIKTRGQQVTLRCSPISGHKSVSWYQQVLGQGPQFIFQYYEKEERGRGNFPDRFSARQFPNYSSELNVNALLLGDSALYLCASSLQGSYTGELFFGEGSRLTVL.

This clone turned up a few times. This chain connects TRBV11-1 to TRBJ1-1; D perhaps matches TRBD1 (5 bases). This CDR3 has 16 amino acids. The V end was cut by 0 bases, the J end by 3 bases, with 14 bases between. Germline CDR1 and CDR2: SGHAT and FQDESV (reference sequence). Written as DNA, the CDR3 is TGTGCCAGCAGCTTAGCGCTGCGGGGGAGTGACACTGAAGCTTTCTTT. Its translation: CASSLALRGSDTEAFF.

This clone was counted only a few times. This chain links TRBV5-1 with TRBJ1-2; 9 nucleotides agree with TRBD1. The V gene end was trimmed by 4 bases and the J gene end by 2 bases; junction bases not matched to a gene: 3. From germline, CDR1 is SGHRS and CDR2 YFSETQ. CDR3 length equals 14 residues. CDR3 sequence: CASSPTGGNYGYTF. Here the CDR3 DNA reads TGCGCCAGCAGCCCGACAGGGGGGAACTATGGCTACACCTTC.

In its sample, this clone was seen once. V usage is TRBV21-1 and J usage is TRBJ1-1; the listed D gene, TRBD1, was not tested against the DNA. TRBV21-1 is annotated as a pseudogene. CDR3 length: 16 residues. CDR3 sequence: CASSNGLGQGATEAFF. DNA for the CDR3: TGTGCCAGCAGCAATGGTCTGGGACAGGGGGCTACTGAAGCTTTCTTT.

This chain joins TRBV24-1 and TRBJ2-5, with 8 bases matching TRBD1. Germline CDR1 and CDR2: KGHDR and SFDVKD. Trimming cost V 10 bases and J 1 base; bases outside gene matches: 7. The length of the CDR3 is 14 residues. CDR3 sequence reads: CATGLDRGQETQYF. The CDR3 DNA is TGTGCCACTGGATTAGACAGGGGCCAAGAGACCCAGTACTTC.

V gene TRBV2 combines with J gene TRBJ1-1, with D possibly matching TRBD1 (5 bases). Germline lookup yields CDR1 SNHLY and CDR2 FYNNEI. The CDR3 has 13 residues. Trimming removed 6 bases at V and 6 bases at J, with 14 bases between. The CDR3 protein is CASRLDILAEAFF. CDR3 coding DNA: TGTGCCAGCAGGTTGGACATTCTGGCTGAAGCTTTCTTT.

The rearrangement links TRBV18 to TRBJ2-4; 10 bases line up with TRBD2. Losses at the gene ends were 0 bases for V and 3 bases for J; bases not matched to a gene: 2. The CDR3 spans 16 residues. The germline gives CDR1 KGHSH, CDR2 LQKENI. This CDR3 reads CASSPPTSGNKNIQYF. CDR3 DNA: TGTGCCAGCTCACCACCCACTAGCGGGAACAAAAACATTCAGTACTTC. The full variable domain, completed using reference TRBV18 and TRBJ2-4, is NAGVMQNPRHLVRRRGQEARLRCSPMKGHSHVYWYRQLPEEGLKFMVYLQKENIIDESGMPKERFSAEFPKEGPSILRIQQVVRGDSAAYFCASSPPTSGNKNIQYFGAGTRLSVL.

The chain uses TRBV5-8 and TRBJ2-3; D is ambiguous. This CDR3 has 15 residues. Trimming left V 4 bases short and J 2 bases short, with 14 bases between. Germline assignment: CDR1 SGHTS and CDR2 YDEGEE. DNA for the CDR3: TGTGCCAGCAGCAGAGGCGTTTCGACCACAGATACGCAGTATTTT. Translated, it gives CASSRGVSTTDTQYF.

This chain connects TRBV28 to TRBJ2-4; a possible D gene is TRBD2 (7 bases). The germline V gene has CDR1 MDHEN and CDR2 SYDVKM. The CDR3 is 15 amino acids. Trimming pared 7 bases from V and 7 bases from J, leaving 20 bases between. In DNA, the CDR3 is TGTGCCAGCACCCTCCGGGGGGAGGGGGGGAACATTCAGTACTTC. Translated, it gives CASTLRGEGGNIQYF.

The sample holds one count of this clone. V gene TRBV4-2 combines with J gene TRBJ2-7; 8 bases line up with TRBD2. J was trimmed by 3 bases and V by 4 bases; bases with no gene match: 5. The CDR3 contains 14 residues. CDR1 and CDR2 from the germline V gene are LGHNA and YNFKEQ. CDR3 loop: CASSLREGYYEQYF. The CDR3 nucleotides read TGTGCCAGCAGCCTCCGGGAGGGATACTACGAGCAGTACTTC.

This clone was seen more than once but under ten times. V gene TRBV20-1 combines with J gene TRBJ2-7; 7 bases map to TRBD2. The germline gives CDR1 DFQATT, CDR2 SNEGSKA (reference sequence). V was clipped by 3 bases and J by 4 bases; unmatched bases: 9. The CDR3 sequence is 14 residues long. The CDR3 region is CSASYSGHTYEQYF. The CDR3 bases are TGCAGTGCTAGTTATAGCGGGCACACATACGAGCAGTACTTC.

The V call is TRBV21-1, the J call TRBJ2-6; no DNA check was done on the table's D call, TRBD2. TRBV21-1 is designated a pseudogene. The CDR3 covers 18 residues. CDR3 protein: CASSSGTSGSSGANVLTF. CDR3 sequence (DNA): TGTGCCAGCAGCAGCGGGACTAGCGGGTCCTCTGGGGCCAACGTCCTGACTTTC.

The rearrangement joins TRBV7-6 to TRBJ1-5, with a possible D match to TRBD1 (5 bases). CDR3 length: 15 amino acids. V lost 2 bases to trimming and J lost 1 base, with 9 bases between them. The germline gives CDR1 SGHVS, CDR2 FNYEAQ. The CDR3 sequence is CASSLYSGSNQPQHF. The DNA of the CDR3 is TGTGCCAGCAGCTTATATTCAGGGAGCAATCAGCCCCAGCATTTT.

This rearrangement joins TRBV11-2 to TRBJ1-3, with D perhaps TRBD1 (6 bases). Germline assignment: CDR1 SGHAT and CDR2 FQNNGV. The CDR3 spans 15 residues. The V gene lost 8 bases and the J gene lost 3 bases, with 17 bases spanning the gap. In DNA, the CDR3 is TGTGCCAGCGCCACCACGGGGGGCATTGGAAACACCATATATTTT. Residues: CASATTGGIGNTIYF.

This sequence joins TRBV4-2 and TRBJ2-4, with TRBD2 identical over 7 bases. The CDR3 contains 16 residues. J gave up 6 bases and V 1 base, and 9 bases lay outside the gene matches. Germline V gene lookup returns CDR1 LGHNA and CDR2 YNFKEQ. The CDR3 protein is CASSQVAGEGSNIQYF. DNA of the CDR3: TGTGCCAGCAGCCAAGTTGCGGGGGAGGGATCAAACATTCAGTACTTC.

V usage is TRBV10-1 and J usage is TRBJ2-1, with 7 nucleotides matching TRBD1. The length of the CDR3 is 17 residues. J lost 7 bases, V lost 2 bases, and 14 bases had no gene match. CDR1 and CDR2 (germline): WNHNN, SYGVQD (reference sequence). CDR3 region: CASSELDRPTMGNEQFF. The DNA of the CDR3 is TGCGCCAGCAGTGAGCTGGACAGGCCGACGATGGGGAATGAGCAGTTCTTC.

The J gene is TRBJ1-2, the V gene TRBV3-1 (or the pseudogene TRBV3-2); no clear D. CDR1 and CDR2 from the germline V gene are LGHDT and YNNKEL (reference sequence). V was pared by 4 bases and J by 7 bases, with 22 bases between. CDR3 length: 16 amino acids. The CDR3 reads CASSLKLTGLGGGYTF. DNA for the CDR3: TGTGCCAGCAGCCTAAAATTGACGGGGTTAGGCGGTGGCTACACCTTC.

The rearrangement links TRBV2 to TRBJ1-1; D call uncertain. The CDR3 contains 13 residues. V was cut by 8 bases and J by 3 bases, with 13 bases left in between. CDR1 SNHLY and CDR2 FYNNEI come from the germline V gene. The chain's CDR3 is CASGRVRDTEAFF. The CDR3 DNA is TGTGCCAGCGGGAGAGTCCGGGACACTGAAGCTTTCTTT.

This chain links TRBV6-4 with TRBJ1-2; possibly TRBD1 for D (6 bases). Trimming shortened V by 1 base and J by 8 bases, and 11 bases separated the two germline ends. This CDR3 is built from 13 residues. Germline CDR1 is MRHNA and CDR2 is SNTAGT. CDR3 residues: CASSDLGAGGYTF. CDR3 DNA sequence: TGTGCCAGCAGTGACTTGGGGGCCGGGGGCTACACCTTC.

This clone has a single count. The V and J genes are TRBV4-1 and TRBJ2-7, with 11 bases aligning to TRBD2. J gave up 6 bases and V 1 base, and 11 bases lay outside the gene matches. This CDR3 region has 17 residues. CDR1 MGHRA and CDR2 YSYEKL come from the germline V gene. The CDR3 protein is CASSQAPGTSGGGEQYF. The DNA of the CDR3 is TGCGCCAGCAGCCAAGCGCCCGGGACTAGCGGAGGTGGCGAGCAGTACTTC.

The rearrangement joins TRBV7-9 to TRBJ2-1, with 11 nucleotides matching TRBD2. This CDR3 comprises 15 residues. The junction had 7 bases not matched to a gene; V was cut back by 5 bases and J by 7 bases. Germline V CDR1 and CDR2: SEHNR, FQNEAQ (reference sequence). This CDR3 is CASSALGLAANEQFF. CDR3 nucleotides: TGTGCCAGCAGCGCCCTGGGACTAGCGGCTAATGAGCAGTTCTTC.

V and J are TRBV6-6 and TRBJ1-5; D uncertain. In germline, CDR1 is MNHNY, CDR2 SVGAGI (reference sequence). The ends were cut back, 6 bases at V and 6 bases at J, with 18 bases in the middle. The CDR3 contains 15 residues. The CDR3: CASSPSGEPGQPQHF. Written as DNA, the CDR3 is TGTGCCAGCAGCCCATCTGGGGAGCCGGGTCAGCCCCAGCATTTT.

The chain carries TRBV19 and TRBJ1-1, with TRBD1 identical over 7 bases. V gave up 5 bases and J gave up 0 bases; unmatched junction bases: 3. The CDR3 contains 14 residues. Germline V CDR1 and CDR2: LNHDA, SQIVND (reference sequence). CDR3 coding DNA: TGTGCCAGTAGTTCGACAGGGTTGAACACTGAAGCTTTCTTT. Protein product: CASSSTGLNTEAFF.